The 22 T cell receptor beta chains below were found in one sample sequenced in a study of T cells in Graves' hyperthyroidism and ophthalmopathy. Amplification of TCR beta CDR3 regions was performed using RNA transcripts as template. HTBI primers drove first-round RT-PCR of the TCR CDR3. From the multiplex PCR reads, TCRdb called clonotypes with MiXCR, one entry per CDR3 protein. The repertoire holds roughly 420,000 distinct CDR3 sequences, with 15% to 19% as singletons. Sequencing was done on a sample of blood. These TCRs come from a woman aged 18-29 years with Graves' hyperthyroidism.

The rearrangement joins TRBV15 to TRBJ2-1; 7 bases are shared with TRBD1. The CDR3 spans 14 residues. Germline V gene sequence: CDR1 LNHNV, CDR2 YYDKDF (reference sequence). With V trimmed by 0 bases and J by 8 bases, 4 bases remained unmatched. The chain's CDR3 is CATSREAGGYEQFF. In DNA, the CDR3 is TGTGCCACCAGCAGAGAAGCAGGGGGTTATGAGCAGTTCTTC.

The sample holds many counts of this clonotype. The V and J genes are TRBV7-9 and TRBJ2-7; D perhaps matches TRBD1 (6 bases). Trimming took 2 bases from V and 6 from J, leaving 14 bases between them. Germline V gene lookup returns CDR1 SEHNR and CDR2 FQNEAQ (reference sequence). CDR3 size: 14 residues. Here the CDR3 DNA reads TGTGCCAGCAGCTTAACAGGGAAATTTGGCGAGCAGTACTTC. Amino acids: CASSLTGKFGEQYF.

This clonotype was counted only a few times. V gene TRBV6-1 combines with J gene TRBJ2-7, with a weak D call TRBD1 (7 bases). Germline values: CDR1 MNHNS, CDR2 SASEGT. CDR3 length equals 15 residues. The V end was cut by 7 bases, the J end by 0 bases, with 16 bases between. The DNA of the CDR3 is TGTGCCAGCACCCCGCGGGACAGAGTCTCCTACGAGCAGTACTTC. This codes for CASTPRDRVSYEQYF.

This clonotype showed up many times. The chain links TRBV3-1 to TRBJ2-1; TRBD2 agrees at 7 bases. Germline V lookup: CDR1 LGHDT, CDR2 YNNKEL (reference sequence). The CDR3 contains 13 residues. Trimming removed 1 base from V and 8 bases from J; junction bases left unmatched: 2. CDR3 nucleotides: TGTGCCAGCAGCCAAGGGGGGGGGTATGAGCAGTTCTTC. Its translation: CASSQGGGYEQFF.

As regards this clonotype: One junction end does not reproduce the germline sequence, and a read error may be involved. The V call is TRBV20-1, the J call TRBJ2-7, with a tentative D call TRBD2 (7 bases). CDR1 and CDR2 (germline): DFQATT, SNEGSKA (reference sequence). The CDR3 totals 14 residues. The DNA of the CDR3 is TGCGGTGCTAGGGGGGCCGGGACTAACTACGAGCAGTACTTC. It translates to CGARGAGTNYEQYF.

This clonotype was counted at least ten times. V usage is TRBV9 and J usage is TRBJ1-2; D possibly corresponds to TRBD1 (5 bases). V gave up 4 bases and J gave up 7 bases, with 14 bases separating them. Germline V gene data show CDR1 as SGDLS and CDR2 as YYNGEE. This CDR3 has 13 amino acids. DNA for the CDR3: TGTGCCAGCAGCCCCGAAAAGGGGACTGGCTACACCTTC. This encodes CASSPEKGTGYTF.

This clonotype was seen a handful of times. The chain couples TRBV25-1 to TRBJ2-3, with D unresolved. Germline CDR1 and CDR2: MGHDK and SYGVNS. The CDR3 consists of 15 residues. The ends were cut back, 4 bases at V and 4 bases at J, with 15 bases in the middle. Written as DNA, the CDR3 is TGTGCCAGCAGTGGAGGAACCGCCCACCCAGATACGCAGTATTTT. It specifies CASSGGTAHPDTQYF.

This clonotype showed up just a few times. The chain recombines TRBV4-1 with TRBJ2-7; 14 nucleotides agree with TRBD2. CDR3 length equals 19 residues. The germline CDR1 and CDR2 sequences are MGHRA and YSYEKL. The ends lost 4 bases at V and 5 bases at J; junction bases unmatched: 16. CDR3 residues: CASSRHGTSGSLYIDEQYF. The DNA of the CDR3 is TGCGCCAGCAGCCGCCATGGGACTAGCGGGAGCTTATATATCGACGAGCAGTACTTC.

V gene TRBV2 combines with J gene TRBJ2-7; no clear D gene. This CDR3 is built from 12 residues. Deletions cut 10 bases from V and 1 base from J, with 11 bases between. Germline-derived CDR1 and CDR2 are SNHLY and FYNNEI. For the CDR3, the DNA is TGTGCCACCGTGCTAGGGTCCTACGAGCAGTACTTC. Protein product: CATVLGSYEQYF.

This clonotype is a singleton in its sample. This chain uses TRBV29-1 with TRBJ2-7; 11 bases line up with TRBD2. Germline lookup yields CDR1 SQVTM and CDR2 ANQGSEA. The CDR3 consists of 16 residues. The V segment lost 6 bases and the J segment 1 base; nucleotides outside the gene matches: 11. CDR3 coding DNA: TGCAGCGTGTGGCCCGGGGGGACTAGCGGATCCTACGAGCAGTACTTC. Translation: CSVWPGGTSGSYEQYF.

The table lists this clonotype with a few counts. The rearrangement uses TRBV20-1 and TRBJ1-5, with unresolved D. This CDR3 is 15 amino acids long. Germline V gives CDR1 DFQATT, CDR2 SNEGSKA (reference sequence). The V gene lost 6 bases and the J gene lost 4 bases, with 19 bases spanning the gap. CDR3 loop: CSARAGVNRNQPQHF. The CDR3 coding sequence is TGCAGTGCCCGGGCTGGGGTTAACCGAAATCAGCCCCAGCATTTT.

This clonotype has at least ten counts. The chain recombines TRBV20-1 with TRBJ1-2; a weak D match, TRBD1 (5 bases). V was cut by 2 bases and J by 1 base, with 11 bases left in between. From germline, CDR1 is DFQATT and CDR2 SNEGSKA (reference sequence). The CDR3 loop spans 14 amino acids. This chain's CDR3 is CSARRQGLNYGYTF. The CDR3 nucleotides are TGCAGTGCTAGACGCCAGGGACTTAACTATGGCTACACCTTC.

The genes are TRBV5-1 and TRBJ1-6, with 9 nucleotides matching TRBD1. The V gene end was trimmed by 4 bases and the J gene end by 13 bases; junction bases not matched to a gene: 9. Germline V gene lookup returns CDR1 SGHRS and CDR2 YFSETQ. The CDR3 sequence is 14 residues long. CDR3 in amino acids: CASSGAGTGSPLHF. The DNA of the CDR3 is TGCGCCAGCAGCGGGGCCGGGACAGGGTCCCCCCTCCACTTT.

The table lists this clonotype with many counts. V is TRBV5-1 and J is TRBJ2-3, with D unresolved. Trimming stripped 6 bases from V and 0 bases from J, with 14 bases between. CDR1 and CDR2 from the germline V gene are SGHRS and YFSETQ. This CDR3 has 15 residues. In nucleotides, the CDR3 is TGCGCCAGCACAATGCAGTGGCCTAGCACAGATACGCAGTATTTT. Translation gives CASTMQWPSTDTQYF.

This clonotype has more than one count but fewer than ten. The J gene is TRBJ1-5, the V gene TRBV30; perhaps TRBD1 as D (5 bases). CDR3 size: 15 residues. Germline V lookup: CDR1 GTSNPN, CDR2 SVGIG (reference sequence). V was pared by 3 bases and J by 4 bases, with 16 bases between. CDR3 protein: CAWSGQSVSNQPQHF. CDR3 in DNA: TGTGCCTGGAGCGGACAATCGGTTTCAAATCAGCCCCAGCATTTT.

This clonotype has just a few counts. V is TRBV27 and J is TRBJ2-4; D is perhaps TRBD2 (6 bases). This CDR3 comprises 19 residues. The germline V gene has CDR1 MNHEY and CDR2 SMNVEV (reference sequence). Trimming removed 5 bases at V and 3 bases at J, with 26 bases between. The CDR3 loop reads CASSPSPLRDSEDKNIQYF. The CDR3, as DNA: TGTGCCAGCAGTCCATCCCCCCTGAGGGACTCAGAGGACAAAAACATTCAGTACTTC.

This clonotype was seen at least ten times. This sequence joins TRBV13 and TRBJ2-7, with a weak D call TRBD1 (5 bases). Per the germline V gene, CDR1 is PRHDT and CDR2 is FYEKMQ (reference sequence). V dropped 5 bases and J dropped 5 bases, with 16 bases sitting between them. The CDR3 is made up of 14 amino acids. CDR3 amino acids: CASSQPLRGNEQYF. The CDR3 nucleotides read TGTGCCAGCAGCCAACCCCTTAGGGGAAACGAGCAGTACTTC.

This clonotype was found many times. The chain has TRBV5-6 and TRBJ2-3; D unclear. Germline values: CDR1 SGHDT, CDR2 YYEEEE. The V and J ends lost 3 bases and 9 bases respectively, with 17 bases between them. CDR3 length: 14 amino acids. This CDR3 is CASSSLLGQWTQYF. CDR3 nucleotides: TGTGCCAGCAGCTCGTTGTTAGGGCAATGGACGCAGTATTTT.

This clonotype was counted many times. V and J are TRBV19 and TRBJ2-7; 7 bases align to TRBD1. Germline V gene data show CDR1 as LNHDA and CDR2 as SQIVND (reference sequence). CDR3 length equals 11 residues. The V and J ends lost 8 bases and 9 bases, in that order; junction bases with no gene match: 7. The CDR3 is CASGDRDLQYF. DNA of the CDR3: TGTGCCAGTGGTGACAGGGACCTGCAGTACTTC. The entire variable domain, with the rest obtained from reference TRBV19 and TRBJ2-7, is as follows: DGGITQSPKYLFRKEGQNVTLSCEQNLNHDAMYWYRQDPGQGLRLIYYSQIVNDFQKGDIAEGYSVSREKKESFPLTVTSAQKNPTAFYLCASGDRDLQYFGPGTRLTVT.

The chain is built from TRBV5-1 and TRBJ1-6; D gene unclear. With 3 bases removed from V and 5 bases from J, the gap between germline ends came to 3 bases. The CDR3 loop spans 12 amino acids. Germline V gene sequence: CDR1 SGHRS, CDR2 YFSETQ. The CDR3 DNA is TGCGCCAGCAGCTGGGATAATTCACCCCTCCACTTT. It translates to CASSWDNSPLHF.

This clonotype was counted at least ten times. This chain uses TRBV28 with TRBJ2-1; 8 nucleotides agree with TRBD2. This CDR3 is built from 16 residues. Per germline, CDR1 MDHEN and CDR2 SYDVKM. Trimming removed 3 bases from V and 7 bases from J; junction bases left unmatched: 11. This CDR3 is CASSFKIRGGENEQFF. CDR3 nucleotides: TGTGCCAGCAGTTTCAAAATTCGGGGGGGGGAGAATGAGCAGTTCTTC.

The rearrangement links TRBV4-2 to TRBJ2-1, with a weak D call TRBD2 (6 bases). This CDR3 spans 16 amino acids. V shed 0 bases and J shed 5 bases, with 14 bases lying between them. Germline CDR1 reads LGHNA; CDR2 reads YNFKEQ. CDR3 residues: CASSQDRLEVNNEQFF. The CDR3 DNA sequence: TGTGCCAGCAGCCAAGATAGACTAGAAGTCAACAATGAGCAGTTCTTC.